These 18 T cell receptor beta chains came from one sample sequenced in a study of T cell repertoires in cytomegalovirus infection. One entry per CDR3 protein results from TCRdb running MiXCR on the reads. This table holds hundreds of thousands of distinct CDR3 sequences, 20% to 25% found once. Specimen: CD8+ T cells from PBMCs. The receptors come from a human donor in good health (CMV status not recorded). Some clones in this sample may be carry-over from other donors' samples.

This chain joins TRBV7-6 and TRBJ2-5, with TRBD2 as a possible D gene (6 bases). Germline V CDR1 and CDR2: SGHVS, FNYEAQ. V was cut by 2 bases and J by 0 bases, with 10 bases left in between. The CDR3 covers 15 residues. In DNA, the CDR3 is TGTGCCAGCAGCTTACCCTGGGGGGACCAAGAGACCCAGTACTTC. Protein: CASSLPWGDQETQYF.

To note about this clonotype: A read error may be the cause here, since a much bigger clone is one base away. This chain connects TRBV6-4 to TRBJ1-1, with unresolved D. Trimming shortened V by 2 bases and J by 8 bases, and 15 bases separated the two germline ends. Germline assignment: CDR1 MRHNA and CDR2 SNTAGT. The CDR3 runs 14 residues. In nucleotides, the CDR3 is TGTGCCAGCAGTGACCAGGACCTCGCGGGGGAAGCTTTCTTT. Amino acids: CASSDQDLAGEAFF.

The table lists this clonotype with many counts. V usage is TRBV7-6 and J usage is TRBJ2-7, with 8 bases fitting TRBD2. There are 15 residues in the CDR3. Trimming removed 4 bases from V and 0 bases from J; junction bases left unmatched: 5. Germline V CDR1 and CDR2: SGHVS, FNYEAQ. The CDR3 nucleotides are TGTGCCAGCAGCTCTGGCGGGGGGCCCTCCTACGAGCAGTACTTC. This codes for CASSSGGGPSYEQYF.

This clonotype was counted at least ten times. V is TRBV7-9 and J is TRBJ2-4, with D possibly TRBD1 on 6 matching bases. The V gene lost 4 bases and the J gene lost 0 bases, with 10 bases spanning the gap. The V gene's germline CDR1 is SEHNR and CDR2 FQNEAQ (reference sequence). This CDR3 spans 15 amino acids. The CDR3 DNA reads TGTGCCAGCAGCTCAACAGGGCTAGCCAAAAACATTCAGTACTTC. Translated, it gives CASSSTGLAKNIQYF.

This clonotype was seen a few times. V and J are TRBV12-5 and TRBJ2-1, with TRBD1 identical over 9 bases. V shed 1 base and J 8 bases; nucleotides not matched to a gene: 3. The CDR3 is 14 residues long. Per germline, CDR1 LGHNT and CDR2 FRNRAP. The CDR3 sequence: CASGLGTGVHEQFF. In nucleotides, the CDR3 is TGTGCTAGTGGTTTGGGGACAGGGGTCCATGAGCAGTTCTTC.

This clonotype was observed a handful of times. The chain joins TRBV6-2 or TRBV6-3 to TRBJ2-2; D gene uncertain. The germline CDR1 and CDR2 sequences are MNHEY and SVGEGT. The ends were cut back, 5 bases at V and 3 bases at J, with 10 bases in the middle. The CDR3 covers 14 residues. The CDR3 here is CASSQDGYTGELFF. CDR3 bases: TGTGCCAGCAGTCAGGACGGATACACCGGGGAGCTGTTTTTT.

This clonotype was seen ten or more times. The CDR3 DNA sequence: TGTGCCAGCAGCTTAGGGCTCAGGATGAATAATGAAAAACTGTTTTTT. Amino acids: CASSLGLRMNNEKLFF. V gene TRBV7-2 combines with J gene TRBJ1-4; unclear D gene. Germline values: CDR1 SGHTA, CDR2 FQGNSA. The V and J ends lost 1 base and 4 bases respectively, with 13 bases between them. This CDR3 has 16 amino acids.

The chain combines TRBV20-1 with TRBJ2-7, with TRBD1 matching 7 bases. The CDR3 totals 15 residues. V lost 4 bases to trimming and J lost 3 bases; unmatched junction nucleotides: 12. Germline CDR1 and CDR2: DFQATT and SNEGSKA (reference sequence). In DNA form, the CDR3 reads TGCAGTGCTATCGGACAGGACAGTAACTTCTACGAGCAGTACGTC. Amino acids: CSAIGQDSNFYEQYV.

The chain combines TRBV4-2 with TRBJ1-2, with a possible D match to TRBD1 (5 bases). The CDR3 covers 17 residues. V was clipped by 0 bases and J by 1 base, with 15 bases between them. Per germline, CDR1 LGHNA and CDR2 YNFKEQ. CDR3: CASSQDPGGDLNYGYTF. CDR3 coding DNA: TGTGCCAGCAGCCAAGATCCGGGGGGAGACCTTAACTATGGCTACACCTTC.

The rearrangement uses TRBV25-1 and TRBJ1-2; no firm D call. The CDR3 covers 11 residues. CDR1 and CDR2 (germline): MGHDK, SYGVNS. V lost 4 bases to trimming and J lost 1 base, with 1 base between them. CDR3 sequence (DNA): TGTGCCAGCAGTGTTAACTATGGCTACACCTTC. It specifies CASSVNYGYTF.

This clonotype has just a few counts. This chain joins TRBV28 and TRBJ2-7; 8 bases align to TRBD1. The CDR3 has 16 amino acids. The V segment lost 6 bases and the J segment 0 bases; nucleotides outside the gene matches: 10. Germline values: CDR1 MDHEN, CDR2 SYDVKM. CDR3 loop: CASRRQGRTSSYEQYV. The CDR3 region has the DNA TGTGCCAGCAGACGACAGGGGCGTACCAGCTCCTACGAGCAGTACGTC.

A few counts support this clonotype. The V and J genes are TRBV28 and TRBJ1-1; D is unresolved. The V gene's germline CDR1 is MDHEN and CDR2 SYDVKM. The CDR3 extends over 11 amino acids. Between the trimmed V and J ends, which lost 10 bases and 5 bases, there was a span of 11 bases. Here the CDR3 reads CATFPGTEAFF. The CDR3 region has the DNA TGTGCCACCTTCCCGGGAACTGAAGCTTTCTTT.

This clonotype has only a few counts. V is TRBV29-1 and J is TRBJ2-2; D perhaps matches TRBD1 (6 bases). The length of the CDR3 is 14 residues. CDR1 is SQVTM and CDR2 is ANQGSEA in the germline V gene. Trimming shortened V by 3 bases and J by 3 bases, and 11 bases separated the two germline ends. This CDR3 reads CSVDAGVDTGELFF. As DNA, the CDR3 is TGCAGCGTTGACGCAGGGGTGGACACCGGGGAGCTGTTTTTT.

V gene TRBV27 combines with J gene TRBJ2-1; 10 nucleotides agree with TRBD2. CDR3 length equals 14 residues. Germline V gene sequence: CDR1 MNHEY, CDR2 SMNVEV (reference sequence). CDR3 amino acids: CVTVAGGHYNEQFF. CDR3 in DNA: TGTGTCACTGTAGCGGGGGGACATTACAATGAGCAGTTCTTC.

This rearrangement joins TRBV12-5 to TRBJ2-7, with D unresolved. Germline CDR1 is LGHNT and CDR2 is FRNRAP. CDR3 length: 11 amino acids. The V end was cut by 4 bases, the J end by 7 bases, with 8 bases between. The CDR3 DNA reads TGTGCTAGTGGTTCCCCCCGGGAGCAGTACTTC. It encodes CASGSPREQYF. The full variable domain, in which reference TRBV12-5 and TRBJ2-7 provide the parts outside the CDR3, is DARVTQTPRHKVTEMGQEVTMRCQPILGHNTVFWYRQTMMQGLELLAYFRNRAPLDDSGMPKDRFSAEMPDATLATLKIQPSEPRDSAVYFCASGSPREQYFGPGTRLTVT.

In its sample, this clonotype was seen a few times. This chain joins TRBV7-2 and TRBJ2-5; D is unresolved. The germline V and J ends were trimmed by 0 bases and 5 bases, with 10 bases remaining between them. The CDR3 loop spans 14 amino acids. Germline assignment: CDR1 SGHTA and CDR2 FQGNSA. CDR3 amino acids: CASSLADFMETQYF. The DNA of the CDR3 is TGTGCCAGCAGCTTAGCCGATTTCATGGAGACCCAGTACTTC.

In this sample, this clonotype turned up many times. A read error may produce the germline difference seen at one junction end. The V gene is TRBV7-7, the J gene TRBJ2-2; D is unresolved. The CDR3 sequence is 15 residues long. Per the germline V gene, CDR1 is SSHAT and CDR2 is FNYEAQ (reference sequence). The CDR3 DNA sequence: TGTGCTAGCAGCTCCCAAGCAAGGGCCACCGGGGAGCTGTTTTTT. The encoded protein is CASSSQARATGELFF.

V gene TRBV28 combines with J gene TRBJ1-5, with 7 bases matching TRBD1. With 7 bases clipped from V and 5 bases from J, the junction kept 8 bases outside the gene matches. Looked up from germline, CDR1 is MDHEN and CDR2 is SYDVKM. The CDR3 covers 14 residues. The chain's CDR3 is CASIGRGWDQPQHF. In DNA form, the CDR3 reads TGTGCCAGCATAGGCAGGGGGTGGGATCAGCCCCAGCATTTT.